This T cell receptor beta chain was identified during a study of blood T cell repertoires in COVID-19 (dated by TCRdb to about 2020). With respect to the entire study: The collaborator samples originated in the United States, Italy and Spain and spanned the acute and convalescent phases of COVID-19. The samples were drawn from the first 160 participants of the ongoing ImmuneRACE study and from over 950 subjects provided by 6 global collaborators. Sample metadata almost always included a de-identified subject ID, COVID-19 status, age in years and sex. Where HLA class I and class II types were available, the types were taken from metadata supplied by the sample provider, not from assay-based typing. The repertoires were released in a freely available public database meant as a resource for research on the immune response to SARS-CoV-2. The material from the prospective study consisted of cDNA or gDNA derived from T cells, B-cell-depleted T cells, or PBMCs. Deeply sampled blood TCRbeta repertoires from subjects exposed to, actively infected with, or recovered from COVID-19 were included in the dataset. Overall study outcomes, separate from this receptor: Clinical and demographic metadata were provided uncurated, with the amount varying by source and participant.

In Seattle, one collaborating source enrolled patients while the infection was active and tracked those patients longitudinally over the course of disease. Each collaborating institution followed its own protocols to collect whole blood in K2EDTA tubes. For TCRbeta analysis, collaborators shipped samples as frozen whole blood, isolated PBMCs, or DNA extracted from either of those sample types. TCRbeta CDR3 regions were amplified from genomic DNA using the immunoSEQ Assay, a bias-controlled multiplex PCR. The authors' analysis ran thus. The number of nucleated cells in each sample was estimated from the amplification of reference gene primers within the assay. To quantify the absolute abundance of each unique TCRbeta CDR3 rearrangement, sequence reads were collapsed and filtered. Productive Simpson clonality was computed per sample as the square root of Simpson's diversity index over productive rearrangements. Sourced from immuneACCESS, this table was stored by TCRdb with only in-frame sequences that have V and J called. A share of the clones is absent; for the studies checked, an unresolved V gene accounts for under half, and the remainder has no known explanation. The DNA was the basis for D and trimming; V, J and clone size are from that table. This sample comprises around 130,000 clones, 88% of them detected only once. Jointly, the top ten make up around 2.3% of the sample.

A note on this clone: This receptor's antigen is unknown. No qualities accompany the bases; no much larger clone lies one base away.

The sample consisted of peripheral blood. The TCR comes from a human donor with COVID-19, enrolled during active disease. The donor label of this sample is uncertain.

Here is the DNA: TGTGCCAGCAGTGAATGGGAGGCCAATGAGCAGTTCTTC. This sequence encodes CASSEWEANEQFF. The rearrangement combines TRBV25-1 with TRBJ2-1; matching of 6 bases hints at TRBD2 as the D gene. A distance of 7 bases separates the germline ends of V and J, which lose 1 base and 6 bases respectively. The germline V gene supplies CDR1 MGHDK and CDR2 SYGVNS. Including the terminal cysteine and phenylalanine, the CDR3 comprises 13 residues. Kept here is only the CDR3 DNA, which spans 39 bases and is read in frame from base 1.